One sample yielded the 5 T cell receptor beta chains listed below, sequenced in a study of human T cells and chemical hapten exposure. As to time point: patch test 3, about 24 weeks after DPC sensitization. Treatment noted: therapeutic diphenylcyclopropenone sensitization with weekly scalp DPC. TCRdb reprocessed the RACE reads with MiXCR, giving one entry per CDR3 protein. The repertoire has roughly 200,000 distinct CDR3 sequences, around 25% of them found once; the top ten carry 2% to 2.5%. The material sequenced was whole blood, taken in connection with sensitization to the hapten diphenylcyclopropenone (DPC). These receptors were taken from a woman aged 40 to 50 with alopecia areata. Some clones in this sample may be carry-over from other donors' samples.

This clonotype was seen only a few times. Here the CDR3 DNA reads TGCAGTGCCCAGGTACTGCAAAATCAGCCCCAGCATTTT. Protein sequence: CSAQVLQNQPQHF. This chain links TRBV20-1 with TRBJ1-5; D is undetermined. Germline CDR1 DFQATT, CDR2 SNEGSKA (reference sequence). The V and J ends lost 6 bases and 4 bases respectively, with 13 bases between them. The CDR3 consists of 13 residues.

This clonotype came up once. V is TRBV27 and J is TRBJ2-3, with 10 positions matching TRBD1. V was pared by 7 bases and J by 3 bases, with 7 bases of the junction left unmatched. Germline CDR1 MNHEY, CDR2 SMNVEV (reference sequence). The CDR3 is made up of 15 amino acids. The CDR3 loop reads CASKTGTGVTDTQYF. CDR3 in DNA: TGTGCCAGCAAGACCGGGACAGGGGTGACAGATACGCAGTATTTT.

This chain connects TRBV7-9 to TRBJ2-7; D is perhaps TRBD1 or TRBD2 (5 bases each). This CDR3 has 16 residues. Germline V CDR1 and CDR2: SEHNR, FQNEAQ (reference sequence). The V end lost 5 bases, the J end lost 1 base, and 18 bases lay between the germline ends. This chain's CDR3 is CASSPLPGTRSYEQYF. The CDR3 DNA follows: TGTGCCAGCAGCCCTCTCCCGGGGACCAGGTCCTACGAGCAGTACTTC.

This clonotype turned up a few times. The rearrangement links TRBV7-2 to TRBJ2-7, with 7 bases identical to TRBD2. The J segment lost 2 bases and the V segment lost 2 bases, leaving 6 bases of the junction unmatched. The CDR3 covers 15 residues. The V gene's germline CDR1 is SGHTA and CDR2 FQGNSA. CDR3 residues: CASSLQAGPTYEQYF. In DNA, the CDR3 is TGTGCCAGCAGCTTACAAGCGGGGCCTACCTACGAGCAGTACTTC. Complete variable domain (other parts from reference TRBV7-2 and TRBJ2-7): GAGVSQSPSNKVTEKGKDVELRCDPISGHTALYWYRQSLGQGLEFLIYFQGNSAPDKSGLPSDRFSAERTGGSVSTLTIQRTQQEDSAVYLCASSLQAGPTYEQYFGPGTRLTVT.

This clonotype was seen more than once but under ten times. The rearrangement uses TRBV10-3 and TRBJ2-1; no definite D call. Germline V lookup: CDR1 ENHRY, CDR2 SYGVKD. The V end was cut by 5 bases, the J end by 5 bases, with 7 bases between. The CDR3 is made up of 12 amino acids. In DNA, the CDR3 is TGTGCCATCAGTCCCGAGGACAATGAGCAGTTCTTC. Encoded protein: CAISPEDNEQFF.